This TCR beta chain was found in a study of blood T cell dynamics during melanoma immunotherapy. Study background: Standard first-line treatment here was pembrolizumab or nivolumab plus ipilimumab in metastatic melanoma.

The table came from immunoSEQ multiplex PCR; TCRdb's copy has only in-frame clones and leaves some out. The table shows 15,000 or so clones, with around nine tenths occurring only once. Study-wide results and limits: Disease-control patients' PBMC repertoires became either more clonal or more diverse at W3. Clones driving repertoire changes may be melanoma-specific or general immune activation.

Indicated time point: week 3, after first cycle of checkpoint inhibitor. No patient had earlier systemic cancer treatment, concurrent immunosuppressants, or another active cancer. V dropped 10 bases and J dropped 0 bases, with 10 bases sitting between them. CDR1 MNHNY and CDR2 SVGAGI come from the germline V gene (reference sequence). The CDR3 runs to 12 residues. Concerning this clone itself: Its target is unknown.

The origin of this receptor is a human donor with melanoma. The sample in question was blood, obtained from a patient treated with checkpoint blockade. The chain links TRBV6-6 to TRBJ2-7; TRBD2 might be the D (6 bases). CDR3: CAIRGSSYEQYF. CDR3 in DNA: TGTGCCATCCGGGGGAGCTCCTACGAGCAGTACTTC.